The 19 T cell receptor beta chains below come from one sample, sequenced in a study of CD8+ T cells in alopecia areata. Extracted RNA was reverse transcribed into cDNA, the sequencing template. Clones were sequenced by immunoSEQ multiplex PCR, and TCRdb holds only the in-frame ones, with some missing. The sample records about 110,000 clones, under 60% being singletons. Sequencing used NKG2D-low CD8+ T cells sorted from blood. The receptor source for this set is a human donor with alopecia areata.

V gene TRBV5-6 combines with J gene TRBJ2-3; the D gene is possibly TRBD1 (6 bases). V was cut by 6 bases and J by 2 bases, with 19 bases left in between. Germline-derived CDR1 and CDR2 are SGHDT and YYEEEE. CDR3 size: 16 residues. The CDR3 nucleotides are TGTGCCAGCAACCACTACACAGGGCCCTACACAGATACGCAGTATTTT. Translating it yields CASNHYTGPYTDTQYF.

The chain is built from TRBV5-4 and TRBJ2-3, with D unclear. Trimming stripped 1 base from V and 2 bases from J, with 8 bases between. The CDR3 is 14 amino acids. Germline V gene data show CDR1 as SGHNT and CDR2 as YYREEE (reference sequence). CDR3 nucleotide sequence: TGTGCCAGCAGCTTGTACCAGAACACAGATACGCAGTATTTT. Its protein product is CASSLYQNTDTQYF.

The chain joins TRBV13 to TRBJ2-1; D is possibly TRBD1 (5 bases). The CDR3 consists of 13 residues. V lost 2 bases and J 9 bases, leaving 11 bases between the germline ends. CDR1 is PRHDT and CDR2 is FYEKMQ in the germline V gene (reference sequence). The CDR3 nucleotides read TGTGCCAGCAGCTTAAGGGATAGGGGTGAGCAGTTCTTC. This gives the protein CASSLRDRGEQFF.

The sample holds a few counts of this clone. The rearrangement links TRBV5-1 to TRBJ2-7; possibly TRBD1 or TRBD2 for D (5 bases each). Trimming removed 0 bases at V and 1 base at J, with 17 bases between. Germline V gives CDR1 SGHRS, CDR2 YFSETQ. The CDR3 is made up of 17 amino acids. The CDR3 loop reads CASSLDGATGLSYEQYF. CDR3 nucleotide sequence: TGCGCCAGCAGCTTGGACGGGGCCACGGGCCTTTCCTACGAGCAGTACTTC.

V is TRBV27 and J is TRBJ1-5; D is unresolved. V gave up 2 bases and J gave up 1 base, with 6 bases separating them. CDR3 length: 14 amino acids. Germline V lookup: CDR1 MNHEY, CDR2 SMNVEV (reference sequence). Here the CDR3 reads CASSLVSSNQPQHF. CDR3 nucleotide sequence: TGTGCCAGCAGTTTAGTCAGCAGCAATCAGCCCCAGCATTTT.

This chain connects TRBV4-1 to TRBJ2-4; possibly TRBD1 or TRBD2 for D (5 bases each). The CDR3 covers 16 residues. V lost 4 bases and J lost 8, with 21 bases in between. The germline gives CDR1 MGHRA, CDR2 YSYEKL. The CDR3 sequence is CASSPWPLSGGDIQYF. In DNA form, the CDR3 reads TGCGCCAGCAGCCCGTGGCCCCTATCTGGGGGTGACATTCAGTACTTC.

This rearrangement joins TRBV10-3 to TRBJ2-5, with 7 positions matching TRBD2. J was trimmed by 2 bases and V by 10 bases; bases with no gene match: 10. CDR3 size: 14 residues. Per germline, CDR1 ENHRY and CDR2 SYGVKD. The CDR3 loop is CATKLAGTQETQYF. DNA of the CDR3: TGTGCCACCAAGTTAGCGGGTACTCAAGAGACCCAGTACTTC.

The genes are TRBV27 and TRBJ2-5; no definite D call. Germline V CDR1 and CDR2: MNHEY, SMNVEV (reference sequence). The V and J ends lost 2 bases and 5 bases respectively, with 18 bases between them. CDR3 length equals 16 residues. The CDR3 sequence: CASSLTPGAVLETQYF. CDR3 sequence (DNA): TGTGCCAGCAGTTTAACCCCGGGCGCGGTCCTGGAGACCCAGTACTTC.

This chain links TRBV29-1 with TRBJ2-7; D call uncertain. V lost 1 base and J lost 6, with 7 bases in between. The germline gives CDR1 SQVTM, CDR2 ANQGSEA. This CDR3 is built from 11 residues. CDR3 nucleotide sequence: TGCAGCGTTGAAGGGGGTGGCGAGCAGTACTTC. It codes for CSVEGGGEQYF.

This chain uses TRBV25-1 with TRBJ2-2; D not resolved. This CDR3 is 18 amino acids long. V lost 6 bases and J 3 bases, leaving 23 bases between the germline ends. Germline V gives CDR1 MGHDK, CDR2 SYGVNS. The CDR3 protein is CASSTTLMDQGYTGELFF. In nucleotides, the CDR3 is TGTGCCAGCAGCACGACGTTGATGGACCAAGGGTACACCGGGGAGCTGTTTTTT.

J is TRBJ1-1 and V is TRBV10-3; TRBD1 agrees at 7 bases. The CDR3 runs to 14 residues. CDR1 is ENHRY and CDR2 is SYGVKD in the germline V gene. After removal of 4 bases from V and 6 bases from J, the junction contained 8 bases not matched to a gene. CDR3 in amino acids: CAISGQGGSAEAFF. In DNA, the CDR3 is TGTGCCATCAGTGGACAGGGAGGTAGCGCTGAAGCTTTCTTT.

This clone has a handful of counts. The chain has TRBV7-9 and TRBJ2-1, with TRBD2 matching over 7 bases. Germline lookup yields CDR1 SEHNR and CDR2 FQNEAQ (reference sequence). V was pared by 5 bases and J by 6 bases, with 10 bases of the junction left unmatched. This CDR3 is 15 amino acids long. CDR3 sequence reads: CASSRRGYGSNEQFF. The CDR3 DNA reads as TGTGCCAGCAGCCGGCGGGGGTACGGATCCAATGAGCAGTTCTTC.

The V and J genes are TRBV28 and TRBJ2-5; D may be TRBD1 (5 bases). The germline V gene has CDR1 MDHEN and CDR2 SYDVKM. This CDR3 is 16 amino acids long. The V end was cut by 3 bases, the J end by 4 bases, with 18 bases between. For the CDR3, the DNA is TGTGCCAGCAGTTTTGGGGCCGGCGGAGTGGGAGAGACCCAGTACTTC. Protein product: CASSFGAGGVGETQYF.

The chain recombines TRBV29-1 with TRBJ2-6; TRBD1 agrees at 7 bases. V dropped 6 bases and J dropped 0; count of bases not matched to a gene: 8. The CDR3 consists of 16 residues. In germline, CDR1 is SQVTM, CDR2 ANQGSEA. CDR3 sequence: CSVEGTVNSGANVLTF. The CDR3, as DNA: TGCAGCGTAGAGGGGACAGTAAACTCTGGGGCCAACGTCCTGACTTTC.

V is TRBV27 and J is TRBJ2-5; unclear D gene. Germline V CDR1 and CDR2: MNHEY, SMNVEV (reference sequence). The CDR3 has 10 amino acids. The V end lost 0 bases, the J end lost 10 bases, and 3 bases lay between the germline ends. CDR3 sequence (DNA): TGTGCCAGCAGTTTATCGAGCCAGTACTTC. Amino acid sequence: CASSLSSQYF.

The table lists this clone with a count of one. This chain joins TRBV5-4 and TRBJ1-1, with TRBD1 as a possible D gene (5 bases). CDR1 and CDR2 from the germline V gene are SGHNT and YYREEE (reference sequence). This CDR3 comprises 14 residues. Trimming removed 2 bases at V and 5 bases at J, with 13 bases between. DNA for the CDR3: TGTGCCAGCAGCTTCCGGGGGTACGGAACTGAAGCTTTCTTT. Protein product: CASSFRGYGTEAFF.

Concerning this clone: One junction end does not reproduce the germline sequence, and a read error may be involved. Other DNA sequences in this specimen translate into the identical CDR3. The chain combines TRBV29-1 with TRBJ2-1; D possibly uses TRBD1 or TRBD2 (6 bases each). The germline gives CDR1 SQVTM, CDR2 ANQGSEA. The CDR3 covers 13 residues. CDR3 protein: CSVEGGSYNEQFF. The DNA for the CDR3 is TGCAGCGTCGAAGGGGGGTCCTACAATGAGCAGTTCTTC.

V gene TRBV5-1 combines with J gene TRBJ1-3; the match to TRBD1 covers 8 bases. After removal of 4 bases from V and 0 bases from J, the junction contained 6 bases not matched to a gene. The length of the CDR3 is 16 residues. Germline CDR1 and CDR2: SGHRS and YFSETQ. DNA for the CDR3: TGCGCCAGCAGCCCGCCGGACAGGGACTCTGGAAACACCATATATTTT. It yields the protein CASSPPDRDSGNTIYF.

The J gene is TRBJ1-1, the V gene TRBV2; D call uncertain. Trimming took 4 bases from V and 8 from J, leaving 5 bases between them. Germline V gene sequence: CDR1 SNHLY, CDR2 FYNNEI. The CDR3 has 10 amino acids. Here the CDR3 reads CASSGREAFF. The CDR3 coding sequence is TGTGCCAGCAGTGGAAGGGAAGCTTTCTTT. The variable domain in full, with the rest retrieved from reference TRBV2 and TRBJ1-1, is EPEVTQTPSHQVTQMGQEVILRCVPISNHLYFYWYRQILGQKVEFLVSFYNNEISEKSEIFDDQFSVERPDGSNFTLKIRSTKLEDSAMYFCASSGREAFFGQGTRLTVV.